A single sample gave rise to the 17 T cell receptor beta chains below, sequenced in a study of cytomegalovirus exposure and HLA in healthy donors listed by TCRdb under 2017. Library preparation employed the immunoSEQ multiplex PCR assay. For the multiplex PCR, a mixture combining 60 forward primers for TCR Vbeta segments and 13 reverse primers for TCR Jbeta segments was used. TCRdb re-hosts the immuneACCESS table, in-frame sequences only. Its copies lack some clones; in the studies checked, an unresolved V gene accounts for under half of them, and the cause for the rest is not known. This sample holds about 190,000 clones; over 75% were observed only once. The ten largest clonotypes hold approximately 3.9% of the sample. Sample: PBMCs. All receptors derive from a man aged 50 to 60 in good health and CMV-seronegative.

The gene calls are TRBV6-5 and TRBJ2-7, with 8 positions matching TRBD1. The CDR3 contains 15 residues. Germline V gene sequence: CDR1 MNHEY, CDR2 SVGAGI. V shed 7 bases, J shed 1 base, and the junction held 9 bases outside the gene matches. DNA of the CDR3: TGTGCCAGCAATCCGGACAGGGCGGTGTCCTACGAGCAGTACTTC. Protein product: CASNPDRAVSYEQYF.

CDR3 amino acids: CASSVDTYTEAFF. CDR3 in DNA: TGTGCCAGCAGCGTAGATACTTACACTGAAGCTTTCTTT. The chain couples TRBV9 to TRBJ1-1; D not resolved. Trimming stripped 0 bases from V and 3 bases from J, with 6 bases between. CDR1 and CDR2 from the germline V gene are SGDLS and YYNGEE. This CDR3 is built from 13 residues.

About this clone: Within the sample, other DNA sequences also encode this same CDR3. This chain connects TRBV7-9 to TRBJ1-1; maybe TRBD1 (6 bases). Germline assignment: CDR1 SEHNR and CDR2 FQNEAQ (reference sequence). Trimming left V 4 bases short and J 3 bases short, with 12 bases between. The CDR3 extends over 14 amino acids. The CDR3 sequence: CASSSTGSYTEAFF. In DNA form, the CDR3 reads TGTGCCAGCAGCTCAACAGGGTCTTACACTGAAGCTTTCTTT.

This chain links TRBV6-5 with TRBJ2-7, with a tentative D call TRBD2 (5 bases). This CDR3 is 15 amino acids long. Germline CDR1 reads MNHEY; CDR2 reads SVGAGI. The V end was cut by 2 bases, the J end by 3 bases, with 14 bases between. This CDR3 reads CASSYEGRMNYEQYF. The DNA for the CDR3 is TGTGCCAGCAGTTACGAGGGCAGGATGAACTACGAGCAGTACTTC.

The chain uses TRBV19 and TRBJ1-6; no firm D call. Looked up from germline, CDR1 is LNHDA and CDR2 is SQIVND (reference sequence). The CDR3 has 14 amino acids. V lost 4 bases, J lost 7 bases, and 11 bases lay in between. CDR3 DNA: TGTGCCAGTAGTACGCCCCCGGGGAATTCACCCCTCCACTTT. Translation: CASSTPPGNSPLHF.

The CDR3 region has the DNA TGCGCCAGCAGCCAACGTGGACAGGGGGCGGCAGATACGCAGTATTTT. This codes for CASSQRGQGAADTQYF. This chain uses TRBV4-3 with TRBJ2-3; 11 bases line up with TRBD1. V shed 2 bases, J shed 4 bases, and the junction held 5 bases outside the gene matches. Germline V CDR1 and CDR2: LGHNA, YSLEER. The CDR3 loop spans 16 amino acids.

CDR3 sequence reads: CASSSRDRTIYEQYF. DNA for the CDR3: TGTGCCAGCAGCTCCCGGGACAGAACTATCTACGAGCAGTACTTC. The chain joins TRBV7-2 to TRBJ2-7, with 7 bases fitting TRBD1. The germline CDR1 and CDR2 sequences are SGHTA and FQGNSA. V dropped 4 bases and J dropped 3; count of bases not matched to a gene: 9. The CDR3 extends over 15 amino acids.

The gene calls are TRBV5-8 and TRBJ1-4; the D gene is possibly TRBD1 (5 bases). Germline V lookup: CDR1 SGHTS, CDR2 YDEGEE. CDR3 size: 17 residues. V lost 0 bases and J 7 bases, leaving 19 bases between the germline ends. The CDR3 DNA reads TGTGCCAGCAGCTTGGTCGATCTGGGGGGACGGAGTGAAAAACTGTTTTTT. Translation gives CASSLVDLGGRSEKLFF.

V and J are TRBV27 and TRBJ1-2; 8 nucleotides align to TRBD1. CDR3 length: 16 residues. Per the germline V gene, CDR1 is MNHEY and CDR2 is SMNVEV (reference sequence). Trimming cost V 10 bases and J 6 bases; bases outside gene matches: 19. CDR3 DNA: TGTGCCACAAAACGTCCTTGGACAGGGTGGGTAGATGGCTACACCTTC. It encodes CATKRPWTGWVDGYTF.

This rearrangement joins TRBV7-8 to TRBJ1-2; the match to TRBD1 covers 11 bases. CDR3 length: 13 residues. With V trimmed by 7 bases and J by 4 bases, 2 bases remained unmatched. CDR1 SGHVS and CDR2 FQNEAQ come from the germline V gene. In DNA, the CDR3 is TGTGCCAGCACCGGACAGGGGGCCTATGGCTACACCTTC. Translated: CASTGQGAYGYTF.

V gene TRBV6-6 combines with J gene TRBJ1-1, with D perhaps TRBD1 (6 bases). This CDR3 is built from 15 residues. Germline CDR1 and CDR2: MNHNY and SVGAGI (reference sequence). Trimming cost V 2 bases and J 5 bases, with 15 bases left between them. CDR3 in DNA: TGTGCCAGCAGTTACCTTAACAGGGATCGGACTGAAGCTTTCTTT. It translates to CASSYLNRDRTEAFF.

In nucleotides, the CDR3 is TGTGCCAGCAGCCGTAGGGACAGCACCGGGGAGCTGTTTTTT. This translates into CASSRRDSTGELFF. The genes are TRBV5-4 and TRBJ2-2, with 7 positions matching TRBD1. Germline trimming cut 4 bases from V and 4 bases from J; bases unmatched to any gene: 4. Germline V gene lookup returns CDR1 SGHNT and CDR2 YYREEE (reference sequence). The CDR3 has 14 amino acids.

The CDR3 protein is CASDSNTEAFF. The DNA for the CDR3 is TGTGCCAGCGATAGTAACACTGAAGCTTTCTTT. This chain connects TRBV6-1 to TRBJ1-1; no reliable D call. V was shortened by 8 bases and J by 2 bases, with 6 bases between the two germline ends. CDR3 length: 11 amino acids. In germline, CDR1 is MNHNS, CDR2 SASEGT.

The CDR3 reads CASSFDGGNQPQHF. DNA for the CDR3: TGCGCCAGCAGCTTCGACGGGGGCAATCAGCCCCAGCATTTT. V usage is TRBV5-1 and J usage is TRBJ1-5, with unresolved D. CDR3 length: 14 amino acids. The ends were cut back, 2 bases at V and 2 bases at J, with 8 bases in the middle. CDR1 SGHRS and CDR2 YFSETQ come from the germline V gene.

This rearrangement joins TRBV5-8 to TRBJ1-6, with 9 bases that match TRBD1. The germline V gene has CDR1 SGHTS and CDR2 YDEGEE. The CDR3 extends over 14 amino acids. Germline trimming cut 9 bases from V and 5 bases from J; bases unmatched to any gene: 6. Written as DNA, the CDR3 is TGTGCCACAGTTCGGACAGGGGATAATTCACCCCTCCACTTT. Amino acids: CATVRTGDNSPLHF.

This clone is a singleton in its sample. DNA for the CDR3: TGTGCCAGCAGCCCCGAGTCGTCCGATGAGCAGTTCTTC. Its translation is CASSPESSDEQFF. The chain recombines TRBV13 with TRBJ2-1; D not certain. Germline V gene sequence: CDR1 PRHDT, CDR2 FYEKMQ (reference sequence). The CDR3 is 13 residues long. Trimming took 5 bases from V and 8 from J, leaving 13 bases between them.

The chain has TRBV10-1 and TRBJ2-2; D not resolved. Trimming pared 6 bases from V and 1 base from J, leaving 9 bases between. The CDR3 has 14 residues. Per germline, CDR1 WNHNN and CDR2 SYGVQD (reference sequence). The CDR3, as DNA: TGCGCCAGCAGCACCCCAGGGAACACCGGGGAGCTGTTTTTT. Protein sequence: CASSTPGNTGELFF.